The next 18 T cell receptor beta chains were all read from a single sample in a study of T cell responses to AZD1222 COVID-19 vaccine (dated by TCRdb to the early 2020s). The sample's time point label is to be understood as: baseline before first vaccination. The treatment or condition tag for this specimen amounts to: meningococcal conjugate vaccine given as trial control. The library was prepared using the immunoSEQ multiplex PCR assay. TCRdb took this table from immuneACCESS and kept in-frame rearrangements with V and J called. Such tables lack part of the clones; where checked against another copy, unresolved V genes explain under half of the gap, and the rest is unexplained. Within this sample are 120,000 or so clones, with 90% of them counted one time only. The top ten hold 4.4% of the sample. Specimen: peripheral blood, collected on day 0 of MenACWY control vaccination. These receptors came from an adult in good health.

As DNA, the CDR3 is TGTGCCAGCAGTTCCCAGGGAGCCGGGGGGTCCCAGTACTTC. Translating gives CASSSQGAGGSQYF. The chain is built from TRBV3-1 (or the pseudogene TRBV3-2) and TRBJ2-5; TRBD2 aligns across 7 bases. The CDR3 extends over 14 amino acids. Trimming took 6 bases from V and 9 from J; bases not matched to a gene: 13. The germline CDR1 and CDR2 sequences are LGHDT and YNNKEL (reference sequence).

This clone appeared once. The CDR3 region is CASSSISGEGRDTQYF. The CDR3 bases are TGTGCCAGCAGTTCCATTAGCGGGGAAGGCCGGGATACGCAGTATTTT. This rearrangement joins TRBV6-2 or TRBV6-3 to TRBJ2-3; 8 nucleotides agree with TRBD2. There are 16 residues in the CDR3. With 4 bases clipped from V and 6 bases from J, the junction kept 12 bases outside the gene matches. Germline V CDR1 and CDR2: MNHEY, SVGEGT.

This rearrangement joins TRBV4-1 to TRBJ2-7; no clear D. The CDR3 has 13 amino acids. CDR1 and CDR2 (germline): MGHRA, YSYEKL. V lost 6 bases to trimming and J lost 3 bases, with 12 bases between them. DNA of the CDR3: TGCGCCAGCAGACCCGTCATTCTCTACGAGCAGTACTTC. Protein sequence: CASRPVILYEQYF.

The V and J genes are TRBV2 and TRBJ1-5, with 11 bases matching TRBD1. Per the germline V gene, CDR1 is SNHLY and CDR2 is FYNNEI. This CDR3 is built from 14 residues. Trimming removed 8 bases from V and 6 bases from J; junction bases left unmatched: 6. As DNA, the CDR3 is TGTGCCAGCGTGGACAGGGGGCGCGGTCAGCCCCAGCATTTT. Encoded protein: CASVDRGRGQPQHF. The variable domain in full, with the rest retrieved from reference TRBV2 and TRBJ1-5, is EPEVTQTPSHQVTQMGQEVILRCVPISNHLYFYWYRQILGQKVEFLVSFYNNEISEKSEIFDDQFSVERPDGSNFTLKIRSTKLEDSAMYFCASVDRGRGQPQHFGDGTRLSIL.

V gene TRBV2 combines with J gene TRBJ2-5; 13 bases line up with TRBD2. Germline V CDR1 and CDR2: SNHLY, FYNNEI. The CDR3 extends over 16 amino acids. V lost 6 bases, J lost 0 bases, and 4 bases stayed unmatched. CDR3 bases: TGTGCCAGCAGCCGAGGGACTAGCGGGGACCAAGAGACCCAGTACTTC. It specifies CASSRGTSGDQETQYF.

The chain employs TRBV24-1 and TRBJ1-2, with D possibly TRBD1 on 6 matching bases. The germline V gene encodes CDR1 KGHDR and CDR2 SFDVKD. The CDR3 is 14 amino acids. The V gene lost 9 bases and the J gene lost 3 bases, with 16 bases spanning the gap. This CDR3 reads CATWEAGEHYGYTF. CDR3 DNA sequence: TGTGCCACCTGGGAGGCAGGGGAACACTATGGCTACACCTTC.

V and J are TRBV18 and TRBJ2-7; no reliable D call. CDR1 is KGHSH, CDR2 LQKENI, per germline. This CDR3 comprises 12 residues. Trimming cost V 6 bases and J 6 bases, with 12 bases left between them. CDR3 bases: TGTGCCAGCTCCCTGCCCCCAGCCGAGCAGTACGTC. Its translation: CASSLPPAEQYV.

The chain has TRBV19 and TRBJ1-2; 12 positions agree with TRBD1. V lost 8 bases and J lost 4; bases outside the gene matches: 8. The CDR3 length is 15 residues. The V gene's germline CDR1 is LNHDA and CDR2 SQIVND (reference sequence). This CDR3 is CASRDRGRRFYGYTF. CDR3 nucleotide sequence: TGTGCCAGTCGGGACAGGGGGCGCAGATTCTATGGCTACACCTTC.

The genes are TRBV2 and TRBJ1-1, with a weak D call TRBD1 (6 bases). CDR1 is SNHLY and CDR2 is FYNNEI in the germline V gene. V was pared by 1 base and J by 0 bases, with 18 bases between. The CDR3 has 18 amino acids. The CDR3 protein is CASSEGGVGQGLNTEAFF. The CDR3 DNA is TGTGCCAGCAGTGAAGGAGGTGTTGGGCAGGGGTTGAACACTGAAGCTTTCTTT.

This clone appeared a single time. The chain combines TRBV9 with TRBJ1-1; tentatively, D is TRBD1 (5 bases). The CDR3 has 12 residues. V lost 3 bases to trimming and J lost 8 bases, with 11 bases between them. In germline, CDR1 is SGDLS, CDR2 YYNGEE. The chain's CDR3 is CASSETGTEAFF. DNA of the CDR3: TGTGCCAGCAGCGAGACCGGGACCGAAGCTTTCTTT.

The chain employs TRBV15 and TRBJ1-4; possible D gene TRBD1, 6 bases. The length of the CDR3 is 15 residues. Germline V gene sequence: CDR1 LNHNV, CDR2 YYDKDF (reference sequence). Trimming stripped 5 bases from V and 4 bases from J, with 14 bases between. CDR3 bases: TGTGCCACCAGCGAGGGGGGAGCCTTTAATGAAAAACTGTTTTTT. Translating it yields CATSEGGAFNEKLFF.

This rearrangement joins TRBV19 to TRBJ1-6; TRBD1 matches 8 bases. Germline assignment: CDR1 LNHDA and CDR2 SQIVND (reference sequence). V lost 6 bases to trimming and J lost 1 base; unmatched junction nucleotides: 17. There are 20 residues in the CDR3. CDR3 in amino acids: CASSLRTGNRGVSYNSPLHF. The CDR3 coding sequence is TGTGCCAGTAGCTTGCGGACAGGGAACCGAGGGGTTTCCTATAATTCACCCCTCCACTTT.

This clone was seen just once. V and J are TRBV19 and TRBJ2-4; D gene unclear. Looked up from germline, CDR1 is LNHDA and CDR2 is SQIVND (reference sequence). Trimming shortened V by 3 bases and J by 3 bases, and 12 bases separated the two germline ends. The CDR3 is made up of 15 amino acids. The CDR3 DNA follows: TGTGCCAGTAGTATGGTTTCTGTAGGCAAAAACATTCAGTACTTC. Translated, it gives CASSMVSVGKNIQYF.

V and J are TRBV27 and TRBJ2-1, with D perhaps matching TRBD1 or TRBD2 (5 bases each). The CDR3 is 15 residues long. The V end lost 5 bases, the J end lost 8 bases, and 19 bases lay between the germline ends. CDR1 MNHEY and CDR2 SMNVEV come from the germline V gene (reference sequence). The CDR3 DNA reads as TGTGCCAGCAGTCTCTCAGGGCCGGGAAGCCATGAGCAGTTCTTC. Translated: CASSLSGPGSHEQFF.

The V gene is TRBV20-1, the J gene TRBJ2-5, with 9 bases fitting TRBD2. CDR1 is DFQATT and CDR2 is SNEGSKA in the germline V gene (reference sequence). With V trimmed by 3 bases and J by 3 bases, 20 bases remained unmatched. The CDR3 is 19 residues long. The DNA of the CDR3 is TGCAGTGCTAGTGTGAGCGGCGGGGGGGCCGTGTCCCACAAAGAGACCCAGTACTTC. It yields the protein CSASVSGGGAVSHKETQYF.

V and J are TRBV5-5 and TRBJ2-3; TRBD2 aligns across 8 bases. The junction had 10 bases not matched to a gene; V was cut back by 1 base and J by 3 bases. The CDR3 totals 17 residues. The V gene's germline CDR1 is SGHKS and CDR2 YYEKEE (reference sequence). The CDR3 coding sequence is TGTGCCAGCAGCTTGTACTGGGCGGGAGGCATGACAGATACGCAGTATTTT. Protein: CASSLYWAGGMTDTQYF.

J is TRBJ2-2 and V is TRBV5-4; 7 bases map to TRBD1. CDR3 length: 14 amino acids. Germline CDR1 SGHNT, CDR2 YYREEE (reference sequence). J gave up 4 bases and V 5 bases, and 5 bases lay outside the gene matches. The CDR3 DNA follows: TGTGCCAGCAGTTTAGCAGGGGGCACCGGGGAGCTGTTTTTT. Its translation: CASSLAGGTGELFF.

This rearrangement joins TRBV28 to TRBJ2-4; tentatively, D is TRBD2 (6 bases). V was trimmed by 6 bases and J by 4 bases, leaving 19 bases between them. CDR3 length equals 16 residues. Germline values: CDR1 MDHEN, CDR2 SYDVKM. The CDR3 protein is CASRPNTGVGKNIQYF. For the CDR3, the DNA is TGTGCCAGCAGGCCAAACACGGGGGTGGGGAAAAACATTCAGTACTTC. Full variable domain (outside the CDR3, taken from reference TRBV28 and TRBJ2-4): DVKVTQSSRYLVKRTGEKVFLECVQDMDHENMFWYRQDPGLGLRLIYFSYDVKMKEKGDIPEGYSVSREKKERFSLILESASTNQTSMYLCASRPNTGVGKNIQYFGAGTRLSVL.